These 3 T cell receptor beta chains were all obtained from the same sample, sequenced in a study of immune cell composition in non-small cell lung cancer. Profiling relied on immunoSEQ multiplex PCR, and the TCRdb table lists in-frame clones only, not all of them. The sample consists of about 2,500 clones, roughly 80% of them appearing once. Normal lung sampling was at least 3 cm from the tumour, as distant as possible. Specimen: non-adjacent lung tissue. These receptor sequences come from a human donor with non-small cell lung cancer.

The chain recombines TRBV7-3 with TRBJ2-3, with 10 positions matching TRBD1. The J segment lost 5 bases and the V segment lost 6 bases, leaving 11 bases of the junction unmatched. Germline CDR1 is SGHTA and CDR2 is FQGTGA. The CDR3 runs 16 residues. The DNA of the CDR3 is TGTGCCAGCAGACGCGGCGGACAGGGGGTTGGAGATACGCAGTATTTT. Translation: CASRRGGQGVGDTQYF.

This chain joins TRBV28 and TRBJ2-1; D gene ambiguous. The CDR3 contains 13 residues. The germline V gene encodes CDR1 MDHEN and CDR2 SYDVKM. V was pared by 3 bases and J by 3 bases, with 6 bases between. The CDR3 sequence is CASSLQVYNEQFF. The CDR3 DNA reads as TGTGCCAGCAGTTTGCAGGTCTACAATGAGCAGTTCTTC. Filled out from reference TRBV28 and TRBJ2-1, the complete variable domain reads DVKVTQSSRYLVKRTGEKVFLECVQDMDHENMFWYRQDPGLGLRLIYFSYDVKMKEKGDIPEGYSVSREKKERFSLILESASTNQTSMYLCASSLQVYNEQFFGPGTRLTVL.

CDR3 bases: TGCAGCGTTGAGGGGCGGGAGCTCCCCAATGAGCAGTTCTTC. It is translated as CSVEGRELPNEQFF. The rearrangement uses TRBV29-1 and TRBJ2-1, with 7 nucleotides matching TRBD2. Germline values: CDR1 SQVTM, CDR2 ANQGSEA. CDR3 length: 14 residues. V dropped 3 bases and J dropped 6; count of bases not matched to a gene: 8.